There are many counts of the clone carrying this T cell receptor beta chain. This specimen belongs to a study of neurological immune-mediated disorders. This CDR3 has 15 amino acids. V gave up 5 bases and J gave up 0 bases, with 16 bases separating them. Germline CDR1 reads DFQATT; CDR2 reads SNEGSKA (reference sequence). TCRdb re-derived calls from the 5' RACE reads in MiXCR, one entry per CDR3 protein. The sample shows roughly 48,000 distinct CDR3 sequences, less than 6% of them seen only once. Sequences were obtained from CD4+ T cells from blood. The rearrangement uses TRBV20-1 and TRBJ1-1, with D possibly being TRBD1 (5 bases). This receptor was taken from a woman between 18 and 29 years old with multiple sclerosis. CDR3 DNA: TGCAGTGCTTCACGACAGCCCCATATGAACACTGAAGCTTTCTTT. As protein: CSASRQPHMNTEAFF.